This TCR beta chain appears in the sequencing data of a study of neurological immune-mediated disorders. Study-wide findings and caveats: Healthy controls had more TCR clonal expansion than multiple sclerosis, which showed the least, whereas HTLV-1-associated myelopathy showed the most.

From germline, CDR1 is MGHRA and CDR2 YSYEKL. With 4 bases removed from V and 11 bases from J, the gap between germline ends came to 29 bases. The CDR3 is made up of 17 amino acids. In the case of this clonotype: Its antigen is as yet unknown.

One entry per CDR3 protein, called by TCRdb with MiXCR from the 5' RACE reads. The repertoire holds around 68,000 distinct CDR3 sequences, with around 4% as singletons. V and J are TRBV4-1 and TRBJ1-1; tentatively, D is TRBD1 (5 bases). This receptor was obtained from a middle-aged man with multiple sclerosis. Sequencing was performed on PBMCs. CDR3 in amino acids: CASSPTPGAGTLEGAFF. Written as DNA, the CDR3 is TGCGCCAGCAGCCCTACACCAGGCGCCGGGACGCTTGAGGGGGCTTTCTTT.